What follows describes a single T cell receptor (beta chain). The antigen remains undetermined. T cells were not sorted, and total RNA was isolated straight from whole blood. Added by template switching were UMIs that each held a 6-nucleotide sample barcode. No DNA is given; TCRdb re-called the 5' RACE reads and lists each CDR3 protein once. This table lists around 400,000 distinct CDR3 sequences. The data stem from a study of monozygotic twins with inflammatory bowel disease. Study findings and constraints: Different subtypes (of T cells) could not be told apart from one another. Among patients, repertoires may have gained variability from differing immunosuppressive treatments.

CDR3 length: 15 amino acids. Germline assignment: CDR1 SGHTA and CDR2 FQGNSA. Sequencing was carried out using blood. This clonotype was sampled from a human donor with ulcerative colitis or Crohn's disease, or a healthy co-twin of an affected twin (not recorded which). The rearrangement links TRBV7-2 to TRBJ2-3. CDR3 protein: CASSYTSGGTDTQYF.